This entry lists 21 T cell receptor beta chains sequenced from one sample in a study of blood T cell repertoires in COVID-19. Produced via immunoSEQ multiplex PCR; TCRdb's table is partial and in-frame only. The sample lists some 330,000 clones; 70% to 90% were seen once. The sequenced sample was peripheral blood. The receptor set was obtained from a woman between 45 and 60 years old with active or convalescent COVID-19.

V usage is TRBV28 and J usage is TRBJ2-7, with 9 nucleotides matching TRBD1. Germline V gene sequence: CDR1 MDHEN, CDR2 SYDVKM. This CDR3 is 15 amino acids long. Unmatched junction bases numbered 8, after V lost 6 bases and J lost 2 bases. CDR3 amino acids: CASRLGTGNTYEQYF. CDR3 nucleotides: TGTGCCAGCAGACTCGGGACAGGGAATACCTACGAGCAGTACTTC.

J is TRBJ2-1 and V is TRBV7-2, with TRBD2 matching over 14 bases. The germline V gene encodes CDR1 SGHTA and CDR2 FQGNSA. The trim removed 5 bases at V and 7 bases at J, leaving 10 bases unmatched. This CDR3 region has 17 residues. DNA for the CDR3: TGTGCCAGCAGCGCCCGACTAGCGGGGGGGCTGGGAAATGAGCAGTTCTTC. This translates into CASSARLAGGLGNEQFF.

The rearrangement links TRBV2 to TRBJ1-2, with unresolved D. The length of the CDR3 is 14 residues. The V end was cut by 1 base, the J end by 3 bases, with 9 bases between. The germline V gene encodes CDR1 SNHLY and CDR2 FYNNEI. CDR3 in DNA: TGTGCCAGCAGTGAAGGGGAGTACGACTATGGCTACACCTTC. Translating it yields CASSEGEYDYGYTF.

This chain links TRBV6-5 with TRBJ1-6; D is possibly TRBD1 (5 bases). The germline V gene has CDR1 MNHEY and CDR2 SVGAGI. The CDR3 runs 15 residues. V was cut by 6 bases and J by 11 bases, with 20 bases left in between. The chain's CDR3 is CASRGSRTITTPLHF. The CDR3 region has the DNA TGTGCCAGCAGGGGCTCAAGGACAATAACAACACCCCTCCACTTT.

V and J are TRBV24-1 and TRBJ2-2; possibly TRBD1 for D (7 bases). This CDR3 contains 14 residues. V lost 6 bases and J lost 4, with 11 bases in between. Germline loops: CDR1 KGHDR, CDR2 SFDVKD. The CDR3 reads CATSRQGGTGELFF. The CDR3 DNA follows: TGTGCCACCAGTCGACAGGGAGGCACCGGGGAGCTGTTTTTT.

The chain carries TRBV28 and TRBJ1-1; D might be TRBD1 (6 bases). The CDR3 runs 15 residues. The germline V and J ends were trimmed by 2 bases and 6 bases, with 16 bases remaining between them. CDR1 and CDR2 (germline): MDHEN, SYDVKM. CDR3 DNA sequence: TGTGCCAGCAGTTTACACCAACAGGGTCTCTCTGAAGCTTTCTTT. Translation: CASSLHQQGLSEAFF. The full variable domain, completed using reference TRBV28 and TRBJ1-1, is DVKVTQSSRYLVKRTGEKVFLECVQDMDHENMFWYRQDPGLGLRLIYFSYDVKMKEKGDIPEGYSVSREKKERFSLILESASTNQTSMYLCASSLHQQGLSEAFFGQGTRLTVV.

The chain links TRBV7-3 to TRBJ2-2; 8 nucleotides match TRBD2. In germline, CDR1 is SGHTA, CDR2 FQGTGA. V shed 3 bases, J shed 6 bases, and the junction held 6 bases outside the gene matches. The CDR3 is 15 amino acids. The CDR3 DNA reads TGTGCCAGCAGCTTGAGCGGGAGCGGGTCCGGGGAGCTGTTTTTT. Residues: CASSLSGSGSGELFF.

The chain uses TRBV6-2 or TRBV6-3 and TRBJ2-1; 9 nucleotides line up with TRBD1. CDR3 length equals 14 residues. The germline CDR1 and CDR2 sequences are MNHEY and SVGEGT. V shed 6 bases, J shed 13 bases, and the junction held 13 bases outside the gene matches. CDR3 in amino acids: CASSSGTGPPVQFF. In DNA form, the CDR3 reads TGTGCCAGCAGCTCCGGGACAGGGCCCCCCGTACAGTTCTTC.

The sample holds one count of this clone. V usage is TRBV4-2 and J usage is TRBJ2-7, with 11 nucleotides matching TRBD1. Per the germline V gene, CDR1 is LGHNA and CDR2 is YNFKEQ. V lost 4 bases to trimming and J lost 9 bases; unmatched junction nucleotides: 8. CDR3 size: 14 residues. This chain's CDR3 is CASSRDSGTGGQYF. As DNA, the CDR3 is TGTGCCAGCAGCCGAGACTCCGGGACAGGGGGGCAGTACTTC.

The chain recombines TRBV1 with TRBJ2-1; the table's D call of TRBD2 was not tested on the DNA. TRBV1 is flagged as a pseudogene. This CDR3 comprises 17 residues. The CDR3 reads CTSSQDPLREEDNEQFF. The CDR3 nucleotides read TGCACCAGCAGCCAAGATCCCCTCCGGGAGGAGGACAATGAGCAGTTCTTC.

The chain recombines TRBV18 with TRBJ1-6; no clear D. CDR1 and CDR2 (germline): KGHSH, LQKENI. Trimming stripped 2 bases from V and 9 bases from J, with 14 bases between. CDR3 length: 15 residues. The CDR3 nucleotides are TGTGCCAGCTCACCAGGGTTGGCCGGGGTTTCACCCCTCCACTTT. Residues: CASSPGLAGVSPLHF. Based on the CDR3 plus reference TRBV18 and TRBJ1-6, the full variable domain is NAGVMQNPRHLVRRRGQEARLRCSPMKGHSHVYWYRQLPEEGLKFMVYLQKENIIDESGMPKERFSAEFPKEGPSILRIQQVVRGDSAAYFCASSPGLAGVSPLHFGNGTRLTVT.

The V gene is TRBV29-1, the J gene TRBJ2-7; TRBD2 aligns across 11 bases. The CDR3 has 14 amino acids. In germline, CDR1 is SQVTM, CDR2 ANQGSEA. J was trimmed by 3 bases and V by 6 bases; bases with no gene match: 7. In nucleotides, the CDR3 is TGCAGCGTCCGGACTAGCGGGCGTCACTACGAGCAGTACTTC. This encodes CSVRTSGRHYEQYF.

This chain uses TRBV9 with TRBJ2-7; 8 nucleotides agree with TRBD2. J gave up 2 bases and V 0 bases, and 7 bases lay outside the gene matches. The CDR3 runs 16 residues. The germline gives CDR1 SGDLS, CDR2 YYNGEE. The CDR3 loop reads CASSVEPEGLAYEQYF. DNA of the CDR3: TGTGCCAGCAGCGTAGAACCGGAGGGACTAGCCTACGAGCAGTACTTC.

CDR3 bases: TGTGCCAGCAGTTACGGTGGGCTTAGCGGGGGGTACAATGAGCAGTTCTTC. It translates to CASSYGGLSGGYNEQFF. The genes are TRBV6-2 or TRBV6-3 and TRBJ2-1; TRBD2 agrees at 10 bases. The ends lost 2 bases at V and 4 bases at J; junction bases unmatched: 8. Germline V gene data show CDR1 as MNHEY and CDR2 as SVGEGT. The CDR3 spans 17 residues.

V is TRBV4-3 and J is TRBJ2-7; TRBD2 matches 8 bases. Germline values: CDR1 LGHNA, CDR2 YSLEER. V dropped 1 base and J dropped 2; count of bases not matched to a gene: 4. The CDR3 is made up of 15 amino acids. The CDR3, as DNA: TGCGCCAGCAGCCAAGTTCTAGCGGGTACCTACGAGCAGTACTTC. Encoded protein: CASSQVLAGTYEQYF.

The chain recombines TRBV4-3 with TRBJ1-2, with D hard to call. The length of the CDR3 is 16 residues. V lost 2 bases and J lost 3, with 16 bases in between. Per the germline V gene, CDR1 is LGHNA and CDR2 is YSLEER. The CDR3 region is CASSQLRESGYYGYTF. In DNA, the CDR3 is TGCGCCAGCAGCCAATTGCGGGAATCCGGATACTATGGCTACACCTTC.

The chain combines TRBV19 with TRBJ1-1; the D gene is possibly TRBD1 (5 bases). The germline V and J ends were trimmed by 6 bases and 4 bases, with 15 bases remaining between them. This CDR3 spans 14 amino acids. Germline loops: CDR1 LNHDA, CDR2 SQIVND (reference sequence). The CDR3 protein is CASSVTGIFTEAFF. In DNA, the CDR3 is TGTGCCAGTAGCGTTACAGGTATTTTCACTGAAGCTTTCTTT. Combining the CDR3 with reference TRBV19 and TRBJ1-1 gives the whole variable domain DGGITQSPKYLFRKEGQNVTLSCEQNLNHDAMYWYRQDPGQGLRLIYYSQIVNDFQKGDIAEGYSVSREKKESFPLTVTSAQKNPTAFYLCASSVTGIFTEAFFGQGTRLTVV.

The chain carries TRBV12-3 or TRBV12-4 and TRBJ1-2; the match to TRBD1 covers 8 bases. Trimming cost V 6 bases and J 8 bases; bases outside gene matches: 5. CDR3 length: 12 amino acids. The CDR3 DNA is TGTGCCAGCAGCCTGACAGGGGTAGGCTACACCTTC. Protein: CASSLTGVGYTF.

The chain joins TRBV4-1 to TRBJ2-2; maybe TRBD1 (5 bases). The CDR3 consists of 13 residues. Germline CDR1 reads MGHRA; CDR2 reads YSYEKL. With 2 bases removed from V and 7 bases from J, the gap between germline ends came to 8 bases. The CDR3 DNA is TGCGCCAGCAGCCAAATCAGGGACGGGGAGCTGTTTTTT. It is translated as CASSQIRDGELFF.

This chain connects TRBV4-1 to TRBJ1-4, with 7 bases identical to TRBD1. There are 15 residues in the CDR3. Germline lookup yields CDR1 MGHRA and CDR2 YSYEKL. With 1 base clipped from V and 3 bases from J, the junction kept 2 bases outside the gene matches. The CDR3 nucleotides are TGCGCCAGCAGCCAAGCCGGGACAGCTAATGAAAAACTGTTTTTT. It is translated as CASSQAGTANEKLFF.

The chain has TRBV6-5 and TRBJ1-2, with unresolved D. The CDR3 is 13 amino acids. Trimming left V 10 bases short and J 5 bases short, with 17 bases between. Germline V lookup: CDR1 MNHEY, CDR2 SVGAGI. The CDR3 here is CATREPPAYGYTF. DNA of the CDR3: TGTGCCACCCGGGAACCCCCGGCTTATGGCTACACCTTC.